The present entry profiles one TCR beta chain with its context. Its antigen is currently unknown. A much larger clonotype is one base distant, so this may be a read error. This sample was taken from a study of blood T cells in healthy people across ages. Primers used in a second PCR of roughly 7 to 12 cycles were a sample-barcoded 5' primer and a J-beta primer mix. A template-switch adaptor with 12 random nucleotides tagged each cDNA molecule. Every individual sample yielded 3 million or more paired-end reads (each containing CDR3). TCRdb recomputed calls from the 5' RACE reads with MiXCR, one row per CDR3 protein. The sample records hundreds of thousands of distinct CDR3 sequences, 58% being singletons. CDR1 is MNHEY and CDR2 is SVGEGT in the germline V gene. The CDR3 runs 12 residues. Overall study results and limits: With naive T cell percentage, TCR beta diversity showed a strong correlation.

V gene TRBV6-2 or TRBV6-3 combines with J gene TRBJ2-3; perhaps TRBD1 as D (5 bases). The sequence came from a man aged 30 to 39 in good health. The source material was blood. Here the CDR3 reads CAGSPRGDTQYF. As DNA, the CDR3 is TGTGCCGGCAGTCCAAGGGGCGATACGCAGTATTTT.